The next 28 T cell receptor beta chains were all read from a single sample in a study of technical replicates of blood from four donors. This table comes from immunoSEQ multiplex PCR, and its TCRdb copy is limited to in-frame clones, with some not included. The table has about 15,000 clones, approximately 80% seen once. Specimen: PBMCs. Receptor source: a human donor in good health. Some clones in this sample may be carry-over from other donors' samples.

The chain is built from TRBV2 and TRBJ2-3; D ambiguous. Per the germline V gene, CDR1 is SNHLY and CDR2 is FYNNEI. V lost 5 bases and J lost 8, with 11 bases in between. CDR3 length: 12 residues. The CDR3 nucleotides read TGTGCCAGCAGTCCCGCCAGTGTTACGCAGTATTTT. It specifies CASSPASVTQYF.

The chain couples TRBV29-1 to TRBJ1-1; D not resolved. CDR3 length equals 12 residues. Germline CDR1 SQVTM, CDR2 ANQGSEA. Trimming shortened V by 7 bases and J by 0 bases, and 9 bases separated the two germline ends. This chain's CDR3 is CSARGLNTEAFF. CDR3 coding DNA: TGCAGCGCCCGCGGATTGAACACTGAAGCTTTCTTT.

The CDR3 reads CASSLGGLAGGTDTQYF. The CDR3 bases are TGTGCCAGCAGCTTGGGGGGGCTAGCGGGAGGTACAGATACGCAGTATTTT. The chain is built from TRBV5-4 and TRBJ2-3, with 11 bases that match TRBD2. CDR3 size: 17 residues. V lost 0 bases and J lost 3; bases outside the gene matches: 6. Germline V CDR1 and CDR2: SGHNT, YYREEE (reference sequence).

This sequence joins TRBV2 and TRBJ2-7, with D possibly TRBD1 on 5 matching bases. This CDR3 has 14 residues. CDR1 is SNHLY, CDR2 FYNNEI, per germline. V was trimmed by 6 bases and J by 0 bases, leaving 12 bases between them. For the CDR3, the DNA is TGTGCCAGCAGGGTTCGGACAACCTCCTACGAGCAGTACTTC. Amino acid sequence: CASRVRTTSYEQYF.

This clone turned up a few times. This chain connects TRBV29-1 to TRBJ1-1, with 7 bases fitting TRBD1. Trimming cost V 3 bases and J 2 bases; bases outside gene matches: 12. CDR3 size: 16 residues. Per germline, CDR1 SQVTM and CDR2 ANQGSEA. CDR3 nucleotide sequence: TGCAGCGTTGAGGCCAGCCCAGGGGGGAGAAACACTGAAGCTTTCTTT. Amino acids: CSVEASPGGRNTEAFF.

The CDR3 coding sequence is TGTGCCAGCAGTTACACAACTAGCGGGAAACGTGAGCAGTTCTTC. This translates into CASSYTTSGKREQFF. The J gene is TRBJ2-1, the V gene TRBV6-5, with 10 bases fitting TRBD2. The CDR3 extends over 15 amino acids. V was pared by 2 bases and J by 9 bases, with 7 bases of the junction left unmatched. Germline V gene lookup returns CDR1 MNHEY and CDR2 SVGAGI.

CDR3 amino acids: CASSFRTALSEQYF. The CDR3 DNA reads as TGTGCCAGCAGCTTCAGGACAGCGCTCTCCGAGCAGTACTTC. The chain links TRBV7-8 to TRBJ2-7; D perhaps matches TRBD1 (6 bases). The length of the CDR3 is 14 residues. CDR1 is SGHVS, CDR2 FQNEAQ, per germline. Trimming stripped 3 bases from V and 6 bases from J, with 15 bases between.

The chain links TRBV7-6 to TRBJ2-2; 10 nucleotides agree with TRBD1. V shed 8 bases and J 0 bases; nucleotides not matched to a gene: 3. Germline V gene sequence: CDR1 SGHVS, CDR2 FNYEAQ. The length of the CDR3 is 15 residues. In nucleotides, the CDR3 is TGTGCCAGCCTCGGACAGGGGGCGAACACCGGGGAGCTGTTTTTT. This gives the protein CASLGQGANTGELFF. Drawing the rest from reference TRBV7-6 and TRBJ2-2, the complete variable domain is GAGVSQSPRYKVTKRGQDVALRCDPISGHVSLYWYRQALGQGPEFLTYFNYEAQQDKSGLPNDRFSAERPEGSISTLTIQRTEQRDSAMYRCASLGQGANTGELFFGEGSRLTVL.

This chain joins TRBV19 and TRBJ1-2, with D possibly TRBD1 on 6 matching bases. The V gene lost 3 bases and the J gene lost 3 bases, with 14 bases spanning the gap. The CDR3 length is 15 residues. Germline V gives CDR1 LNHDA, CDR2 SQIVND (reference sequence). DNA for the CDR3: TGTGCCAGTAGTATTGCGGCAGGGGCCCACTATGGCTACACCTTC. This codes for CASSIAAGAHYGYTF.

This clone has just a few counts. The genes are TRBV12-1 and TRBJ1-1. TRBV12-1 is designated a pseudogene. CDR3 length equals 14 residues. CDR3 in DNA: TGTGCCAGCAGCTTTGCGCCCCCCGGGGCTGAAGCTTTCTTT. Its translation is CASSFAPPGAEAFF.

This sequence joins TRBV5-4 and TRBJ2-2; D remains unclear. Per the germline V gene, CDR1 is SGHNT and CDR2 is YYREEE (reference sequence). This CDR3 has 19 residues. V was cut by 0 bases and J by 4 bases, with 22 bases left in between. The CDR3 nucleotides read TGTGCCAGCAGCTTGGCCTCGCCGACGACCCTGCGAGGCACCGGGGAGCTGTTTTTT. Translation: CASSLASPTTLRGTGELFF.

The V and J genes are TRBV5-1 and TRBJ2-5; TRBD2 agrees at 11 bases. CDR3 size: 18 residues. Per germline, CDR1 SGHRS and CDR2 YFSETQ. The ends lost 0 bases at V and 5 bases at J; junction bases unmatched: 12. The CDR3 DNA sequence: TGCGCCAGCAGCTTGGTAGGACTAGCGGGCCCTTTGCCCGAGACCCAGTACTTC. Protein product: CASSLVGLAGPLPETQYF.

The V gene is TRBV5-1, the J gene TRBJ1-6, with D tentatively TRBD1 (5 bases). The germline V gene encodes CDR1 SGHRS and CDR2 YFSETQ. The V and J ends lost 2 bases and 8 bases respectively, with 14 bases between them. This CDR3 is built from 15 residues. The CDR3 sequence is CASSLSARVYSPLHF. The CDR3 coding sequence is TGCGCCAGCAGCTTATCCGCCAGGGTATATTCACCCCTCCACTTT.

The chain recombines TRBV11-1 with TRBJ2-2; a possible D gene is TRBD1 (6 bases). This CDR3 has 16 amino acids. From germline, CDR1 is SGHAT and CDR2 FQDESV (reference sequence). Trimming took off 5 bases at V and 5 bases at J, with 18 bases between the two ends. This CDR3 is CASSQRRDTTTGELFF. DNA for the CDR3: TGTGCCAGCAGCCAGCGCCGGGACACGACGACCGGGGAGCTGTTTTTT.

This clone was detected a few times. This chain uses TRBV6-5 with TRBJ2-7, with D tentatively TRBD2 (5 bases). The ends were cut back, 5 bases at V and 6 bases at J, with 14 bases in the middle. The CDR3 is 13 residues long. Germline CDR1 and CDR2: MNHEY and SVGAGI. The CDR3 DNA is TGTGCCAGCAGTAGCCGCCGGGGTTTCGAGCAGTACTTC. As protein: CASSSRRGFEQYF.

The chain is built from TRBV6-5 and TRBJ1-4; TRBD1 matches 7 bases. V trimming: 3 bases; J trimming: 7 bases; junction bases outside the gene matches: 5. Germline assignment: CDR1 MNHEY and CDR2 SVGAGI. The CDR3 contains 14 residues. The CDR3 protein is CASSYSQGVEKLFF. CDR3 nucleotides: TGTGCCAGCAGTTATTCCCAGGGGGTTGAAAAACTGTTTTTT.

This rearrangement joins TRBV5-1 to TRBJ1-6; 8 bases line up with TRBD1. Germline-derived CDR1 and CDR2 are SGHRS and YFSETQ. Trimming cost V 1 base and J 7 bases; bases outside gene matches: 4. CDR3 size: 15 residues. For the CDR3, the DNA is TGCGCCAGCAGCTTGCTGGACAGGGAAAATTCACCCCTCCACTTT. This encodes CASSLLDRENSPLHF.

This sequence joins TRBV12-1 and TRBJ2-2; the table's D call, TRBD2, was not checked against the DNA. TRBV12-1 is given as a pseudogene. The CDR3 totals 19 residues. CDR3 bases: TGTGCCAGCAGCTTTGCGCCTGGACTAGCGGGAGGCGGCACCGGGGAGCTGTTTTTT. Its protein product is CASSFAPGLAGGGTGELFF.

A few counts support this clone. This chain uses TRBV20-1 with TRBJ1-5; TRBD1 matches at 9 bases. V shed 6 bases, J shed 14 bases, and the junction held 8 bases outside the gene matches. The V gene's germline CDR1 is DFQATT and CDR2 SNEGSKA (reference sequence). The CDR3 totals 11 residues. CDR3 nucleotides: TGCAGTGCAAAACCCCGGGACAGGGAGCATTTT. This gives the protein CSAKPRDREHF.

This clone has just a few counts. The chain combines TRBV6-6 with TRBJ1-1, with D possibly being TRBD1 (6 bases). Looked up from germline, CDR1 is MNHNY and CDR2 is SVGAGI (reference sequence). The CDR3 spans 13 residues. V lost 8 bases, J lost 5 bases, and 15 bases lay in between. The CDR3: CASPPGGHTEAFF. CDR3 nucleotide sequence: TGTGCCAGCCCCCCGGGGGGGCATACTGAAGCTTTCTTT.

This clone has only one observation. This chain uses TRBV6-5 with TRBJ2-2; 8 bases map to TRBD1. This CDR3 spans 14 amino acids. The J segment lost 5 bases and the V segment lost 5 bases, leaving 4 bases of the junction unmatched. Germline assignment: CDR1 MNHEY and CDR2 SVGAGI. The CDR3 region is CASSRTGWTGELFF. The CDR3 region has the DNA TGTGCCAGCAGTAGGACAGGGTGGACCGGGGAGCTGTTTTTT.

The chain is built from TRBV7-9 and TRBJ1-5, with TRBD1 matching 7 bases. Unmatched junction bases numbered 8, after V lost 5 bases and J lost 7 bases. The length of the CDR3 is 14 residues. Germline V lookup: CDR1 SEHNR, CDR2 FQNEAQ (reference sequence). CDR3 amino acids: CASSLTGVDQPQHF. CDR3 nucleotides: TGTGCCAGCAGCCTAACAGGGGTGGACCAGCCCCAGCATTTT.

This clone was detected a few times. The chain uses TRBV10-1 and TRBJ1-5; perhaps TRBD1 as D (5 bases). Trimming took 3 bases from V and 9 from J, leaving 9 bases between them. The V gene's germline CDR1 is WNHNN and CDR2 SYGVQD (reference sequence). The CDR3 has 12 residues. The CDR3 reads CASSEPGGPQHF. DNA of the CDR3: TGCGCCAGCAGTGAACCGGGGGGGCCCCAGCATTTT.

The CDR3 reads CASSSGTGGNEQFF. CDR3 nucleotides: TGTGCCAGCAGCTCCGGGACAGGGGGCAATGAGCAGTTCTTC. V gene TRBV7-7 combines with J gene TRBJ2-1; TRBD1 matches 11 bases. CDR1 and CDR2 (germline): SSHAT, FNYEAQ (reference sequence). Trimming removed 4 bases from V and 6 bases from J; junction bases left unmatched: 2. The CDR3 extends over 14 amino acids. Filled out from reference TRBV7-7 and TRBJ2-1, the complete variable domain reads GAGVSQSPRYKVTKRGQDVTLRCDPISSHATLYWYQQALGQGPEFLTYFNYEAQPDKSGLPSDRFSAERPEGSISTLTIQRTEQRDSAMYRCASSSGTGGNEQFFGPGTRLTVL.

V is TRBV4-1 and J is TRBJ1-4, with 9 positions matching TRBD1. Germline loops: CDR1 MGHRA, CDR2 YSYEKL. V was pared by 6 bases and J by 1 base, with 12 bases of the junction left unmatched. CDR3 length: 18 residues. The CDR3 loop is CASSQTPNRGLTNEKLFF. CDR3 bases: TGCGCCAGCAGTCAAACGCCTAACAGGGGGCTAACTAATGAAAAACTGTTTTTT.

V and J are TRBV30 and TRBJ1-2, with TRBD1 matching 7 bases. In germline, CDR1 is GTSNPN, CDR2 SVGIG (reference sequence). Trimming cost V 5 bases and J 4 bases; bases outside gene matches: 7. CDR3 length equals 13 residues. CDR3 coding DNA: TGTGCCTGGGCTAGACAGGGAGGCTATGGCTACACCTTC. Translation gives CAWARQGGYGYTF.

The DNA for the CDR3 is TGTGCCAGCAGCTACGGGGGCCGGCTAGCGGGAGTTGCAAATACGCAGTATTTT. It encodes CASSYGGRLAGVANTQYF. The chain has TRBV5-6 and TRBJ2-3; 10 nucleotides line up with TRBD2. The CDR3 covers 18 residues. J gave up 7 bases and V 3 bases, and 17 bases lay outside the gene matches. Per germline, CDR1 SGHDT and CDR2 YYEEEE.

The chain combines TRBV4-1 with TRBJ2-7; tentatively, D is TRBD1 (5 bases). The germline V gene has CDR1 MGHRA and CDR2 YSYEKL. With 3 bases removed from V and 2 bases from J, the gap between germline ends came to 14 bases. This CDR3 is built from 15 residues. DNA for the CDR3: TGCGCCAGCAGCCAGGCAGGACAAGGGCCCTACGAGCAGTACTTC. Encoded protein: CASSQAGQGPYEQYF.